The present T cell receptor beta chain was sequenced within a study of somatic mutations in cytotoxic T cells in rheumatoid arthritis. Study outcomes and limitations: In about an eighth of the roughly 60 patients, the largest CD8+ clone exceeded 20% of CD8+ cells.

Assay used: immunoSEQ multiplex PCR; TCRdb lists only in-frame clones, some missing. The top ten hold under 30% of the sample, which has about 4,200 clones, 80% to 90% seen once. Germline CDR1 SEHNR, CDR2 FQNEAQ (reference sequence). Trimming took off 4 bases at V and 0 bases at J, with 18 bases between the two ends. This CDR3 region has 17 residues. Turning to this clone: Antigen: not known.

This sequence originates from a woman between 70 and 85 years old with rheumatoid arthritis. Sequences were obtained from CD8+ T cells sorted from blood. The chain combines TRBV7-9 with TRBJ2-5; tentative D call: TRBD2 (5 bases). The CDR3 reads CASSSTTGIANQETQYF. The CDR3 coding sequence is TGTGCCAGCAGCTCGACCACGGGGATAGCAAACCAAGAGACCCAGTACTTC.